These T cell receptor beta chains were read from a single sample in a study of blood T cell repertoires in COVID-19. The protocol was immunoSEQ multiplex PCR, while the TCRdb copy is restricted to in-frame clones and leaves out a portion. The sample includes 150,000 to 200,000 clones, approximately 79% seen only once; the top ten take approximately 15%. The sequenced sample was peripheral blood. These receptors were taken from a man aged 25 to 40 with active or convalescent COVID-19. CDR3s include the opening cysteine and the closing phenylalanine or tryptophan. A D gene is named only where the DNA matches it firmly. Clone size is stated in some rows and not others, as once, few, many or a class when expanded.

abundance | d_gene | len | j_gene | v_gene | CDR3aa | CDR3nt
once | TRBD1 | 15 | TRBJ1-1 | TRBV7-9 | CASSLAGTGGTEAFF | TGTGCCAGCAGCTTGGCGGGGACAGGGGGCACTGAAGCTTTCTTT
- | TRBD1 | 13 | TRBJ1-1 | TRBV2 | CASSSDRDTEAFF | TGTGCCAGCAGCTCGGACAGGGATACTGAAGCTTTCTTT
- | TRBD2 | 17 | TRBJ2-7 | TRBV15 | CATSRVRGSAGGYEQYF | TGTGCCACCAGCAGAGTGCGAGGATCAGCGGGAGGATACGAGCAGTACTTC
- | - | 13 | TRBJ1-4 | TRBV21-1 | CASSERSQEKLFF | TGTGCCAGCAGCGAAAGATCACAGGAAAAACTGTTTTTT
- | - | 14 | TRBJ1-1 | TRBV28 | CASSLWQGGTEAFF | TGTGCCAGCAGTTTATGGCAGGGAGGCACTGAAGCTTTCTTT
- | TRBD1 | 14 | TRBJ1-5 | TRBV24-1 | CATSEGQPNQPQHF | TGTGCCACCAGTGAGGGACAGCCGAATCAGCCCCAGCATTTT
once | TRBD2 | 15 | TRBJ2-5 | TRBV5-5 | CASGGGSGNQETQYF | TGTGCCAGCGGCGGGGGGTCCGGGAATCAAGAGACCCAGTACTTC
- | - | 16 | TRBJ1-4 | TRBV2 | CASSETWSGGDEKLFF | TGTGCCAGCAGTGAAACCTGGAGCGGGGGAGATGAAAAACTGTTTTTT
- | TRBD1 | 15 | TRBJ1-6 | TRBV18 | CASSRDRAVDSPLHF | TGTGCCAGCTCACGGGACAGGGCCGTTGATTCACCCCTCCACTTT
- | TRBD1 | 17 | TRBJ1-2 | TRBV4-3 | CASSQDVGTGWNYGYTF | TGCGCCAGCAGCCAAGATGTTGGGACAGGGTGGAACTATGGCTACACCTTC
- | TRBD2 | 17 | TRBJ2-1 | TRBV4-1 | CASSQDTGSGRGNEQFF | TGCGCCAGCAGCCAAGATACGGGTAGCGGGAGAGGTAATGAGCAGTTCTTC
- | TRBD1 | 17 | TRBJ1-2 | TRBV4-3 | CASSHWGQGESNYGYTF | TGCGCCAGCAGCCATTGGGGACAGGGCGAGTCTAACTATGGCTACACCTTC
- | - | 15 | TRBJ1-2 | TRBV4-1 | CASSLTDRTNYGYTF | TGCGCCAGCAGCCTAACCGACAGGACTAACTATGGCTACACCTTC
- | TRBD2 | 16 | TRBJ2-1 | TRBV6-1 | CASSVGAGGGTNEQFF | TGTGCCAGCAGTGTTGGAGCGGGAGGCGGGACGAATGAGCAGTTCTTC
- | - | 13 | TRBJ2-3 | TRBV10-1 | CASSDRVADTQYF | TGCGCCAGCAGTGACAGGGTAGCAGATACGCAGTATTTT
- | - | 16 | TRBJ1-5 | TRBV7-8 | CASSLEGGTSNQPQHF | TGTGCCAGCAGCTTAGAAGGGGGAACCAGCAATCAGCCCCAGCATTTT
few | - | 14 | TRBJ2-5 | TRBV30 | CAWTGGRPQETQYF | TGTGCCTGGACGGGGGGCCGGCCCCAAGAGACCCAGTACTTC
- | TRBD1 | 13 | TRBJ1-1 | TRBV28 | CASSFQGGTEAFF | TGTGCCAGCAGTTTCCAGGGGGGAACTGAAGCTTTCTTT
- | - | 15 | TRBJ2-2 | TRBV3-1/TRBV3-2 | CASSLRGRNTGELFF | TGTGCCAGCAGCCTTCGGGGGAGGAACACCGGGGAGCTGTTTTTT
- | - | 11 | TRBJ2-3 | TRBV5-1 | CASSGLETQYF | TGCGCCAGCAGCGGACTCGAGACGCAGTATTTT
- | - | 15 | TRBJ1-5 | TRBV6-1 | CASSEGQGGNQPQHF | TGTGCCAGCAGTGAAGGGCAGGGCGGCAATCAGCCCCAGCATTTT
- | - | 15 | TRBJ1-6 | TRBV7-9 | CASSLAQGSNSPLHF | TGTGCCAGCAGCTTAGCTCAGGGCAGTAATTCACCCCTCCACTTT
once | TRBD2 | 13 | TRBJ2-1 | TRBV12-5 | CASVSGGYNEQFF | TGTGCTAGTGTCAGCGGGGGATACAATGAGCAGTTCTTC
once | - | 14 | TRBJ2-1 | TRBV27 | CASSLLGRFNEQFF | TGTGCCAGCAGTTTATTGGGCAGGTTCAATGAGCAGTTCTTC
- | TRBD1 | 15 | TRBJ1-6 | TRBV5-1 | CASSDVGQGGSPLHF | TGCGCCAGCAGCGACGTCGGACAGGGCGGATCACCCCTCCACTTT
- | TRBD1 | 14 | TRBJ2-5 | TRBV5-1 | CASSRDSTQETQYF | TGCGCCAGCAGCCGGGACAGTACGCAAGAGACCCAGTACTTC
- | TRBD1 | 14 | TRBJ1-1 | TRBV11-3 | CASSGQGMNTEAFF | TGTGCCAGCAGCGGACAGGGGATGAACACTGAAGCTTTCTTT
- | TRBD1 | 12 | TRBJ2-1 | TRBV4-1 | CASSLTGTGQFF | TGCGCCAGCAGCCTCACCGGGACAGGGCAGTTCTTC
- | - | 14 | TRBJ1-5 | TRBV27 | CASSFGYSNQPQHF | TGTGCCAGCAGTTTCGGGTATAGCAATCAGCCCCAGCATTTT
once | - | 11 | TRBJ1-1 | TRBV12-3/TRBV12-4 | CASSRSTEAFF | TGTGCCAGCAGCCGTAGCACTGAAGCTTTCTTT
- | TRBD1 | 15 | TRBJ1-3 | TRBV20-1 | CSASKGTGDGNTIYF | TGCAGTGCTAGTAAAGGGACAGGGGACGGAAACACCATATATTTT
- | TRBD1 | 15 | TRBJ1-5 | TRBV28 | CASSSRDREVLPQHF | TGTGCCAGCAGTTCTCGGGACAGGGAGGTTTTGCCCCAGCATTTT
- | TRBD1 | 15 | TRBJ1-4 | TRBV18 | CASSPPTGGSEKLFF | TGTGCCAGCTCACCACCGACAGGGGGTTCAGAAAAACTGTTTTTT
- | TRBD1 | 16 | TRBJ1-6 | TRBV6-1 | CASSELTGPGNSPLHF | TGTGCCAGCAGTGAGTTGACAGGGCCGGGTAATTCACCCCTCCACTTT
few | TRBD1 | 17 | TRBJ1-1 | TRBV9 | CASSVAQGTGGSSEAFF | TGTGCCAGCAGCGTAGCTCAGGGGACAGGGGGTTCCTCTGAAGCTTTCTTT
once | - | 14 | TRBJ1-1 | TRBV7-3 | CASSLGGMNTEAFF | TGTGCCAGCAGCTTAGGGGGGATGAACACTGAAGCTTTCTTT
- | - | 13 | TRBJ1-1 | TRBV7-3 | CASSRTSNTEAFF | TGTGCCAGCAGTCGGACATCGAACACTGAAGCTTTCTTT
- | TRBD1 | 14 | TRBJ1-1 | TRBV18 | CASSPQGASTEAFF | TGTGCCAGCTCACCACAGGGGGCTAGCACTGAAGCTTTCTTT
once | - | 16 | TRBJ1-2 | TRBV6-6 | CASSQSPGGKSYGYTF | TGTGCCAGCAGCCAAAGCCCGGGGGGCAAAAGCTATGGCTACACCTTC
few | TRBD1 | 17 | TRBJ2-2 | TRBV3-1/TRBV3-2 | CASSQGMGTGITGELFF | TGTGCCAGCAGCCAAGGGATGGGGACAGGGATCACCGGGGAGCTGTTTTTT
few | TRBD2 | 18 | TRBJ2-5 | TRBV9 | CASSVGWTSGTFQETQYF | TGTGCCAGCAGCGTAGGGTGGACTAGCGGGACTTTTCAAGAGACCCAGTACTTC
- | - | 14 | TRBJ2-3 | TRBV11-2 | CASSPTASTDTQYF | TGTGCCAGCAGCCCGACAGCTAGCACAGATACGCAGTATTTT
- | - | 13 | TRBJ1-2 | TRBV16 | CASSQSREYGYTF | TGTGCCAGCAGCCAATCGCGGGAGTATGGCTACACCTTC
- | - | 15 | TRBJ1-5 | TRBV4-1 | CASSARGGEGQPQHF | TGCGCCAGCAGCGCTCGAGGAGGGGAGGGTCAGCCCCAGCATTTT
- | TRBD1 | 16 | TRBJ1-2 | TRBV7-2 | CASSSYPTGVNYGYTF | TGTGCCAGCAGCTCATATCCGACAGGGGTTAACTATGGCTACACCTTC